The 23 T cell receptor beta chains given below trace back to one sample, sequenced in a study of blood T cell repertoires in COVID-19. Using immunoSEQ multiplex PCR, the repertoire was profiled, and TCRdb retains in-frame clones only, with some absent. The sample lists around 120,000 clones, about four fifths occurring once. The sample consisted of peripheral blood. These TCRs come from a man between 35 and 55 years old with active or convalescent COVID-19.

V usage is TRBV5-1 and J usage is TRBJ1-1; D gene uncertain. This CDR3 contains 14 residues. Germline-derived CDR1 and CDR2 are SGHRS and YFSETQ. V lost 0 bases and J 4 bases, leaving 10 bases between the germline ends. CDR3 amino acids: CASSLGGAGTEAFF. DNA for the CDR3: TGCGCCAGCAGCTTGGGGGGAGCGGGCACTGAAGCTTTCTTT.

DNA for the CDR3: TGTGCCAGTAGTATACTGTTGGGACAGGGGGTCCATGAGCAGTTCTTC. Its translation is CASSILLGQGVHEQFF. The chain couples TRBV19 to TRBJ2-1; 11 bases are shared with TRBD1. CDR3 length: 16 residues. Germline V gives CDR1 LNHDA, CDR2 SQIVND (reference sequence). Germline trimming cut 2 bases from V and 8 bases from J; bases unmatched to any gene: 8.

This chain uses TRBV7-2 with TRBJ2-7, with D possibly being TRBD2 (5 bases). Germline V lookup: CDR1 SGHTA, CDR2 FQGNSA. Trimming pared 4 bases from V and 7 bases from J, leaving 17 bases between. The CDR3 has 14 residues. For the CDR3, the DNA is TGTGCCAGCAGCTATCAACTTACGGAGGAAGAGCAGTACTTC. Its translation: CASSYQLTEEEQYF.

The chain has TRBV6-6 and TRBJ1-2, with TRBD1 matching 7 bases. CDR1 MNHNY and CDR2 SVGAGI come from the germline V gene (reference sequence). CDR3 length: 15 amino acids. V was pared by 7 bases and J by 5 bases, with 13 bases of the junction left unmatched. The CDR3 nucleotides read TGTGCCAGCACCCCCGGGACAGTCTCGTCGTATGGCTACACCTTC. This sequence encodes CASTPGTVSSYGYTF.

The CDR3 here is CASSDFGQVPNQPQHF. CDR3 nucleotide sequence: TGTGCCAGCAGTGATTTTGGGCAGGTGCCTAATCAGCCCCAGCATTTT. J is TRBJ1-5 and V is TRBV6-1; D unresolved. Germline V gives CDR1 MNHNS, CDR2 SASEGT. The V and J ends lost 3 bases and 4 bases respectively, with 16 bases between them. This CDR3 region has 16 residues.

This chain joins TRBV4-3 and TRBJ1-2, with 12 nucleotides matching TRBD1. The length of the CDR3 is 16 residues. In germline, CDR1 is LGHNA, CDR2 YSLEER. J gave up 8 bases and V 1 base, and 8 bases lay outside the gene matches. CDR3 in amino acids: CASSQGGDRGHRGYTF. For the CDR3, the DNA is TGCGCCAGCAGCCAAGGCGGGGACAGGGGGCATCGGGGCTACACCTTC.

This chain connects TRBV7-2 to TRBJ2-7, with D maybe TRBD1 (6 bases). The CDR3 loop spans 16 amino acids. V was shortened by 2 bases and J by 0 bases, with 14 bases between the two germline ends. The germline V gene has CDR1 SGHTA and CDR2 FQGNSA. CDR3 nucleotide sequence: TGTGCCAGCAGCTTAAACGGTCCAGGGGTCTCCTACGAGCAGTACTTC. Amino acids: CASSLNGPGVSYEQYF. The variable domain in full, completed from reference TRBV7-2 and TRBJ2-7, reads GAGVSQSPSNKVTEKGKDVELRCDPISGHTALYWYRQSLGQGLEFLIYFQGNSAPDKSGLPSDRFSAERTGGSVSTLTIQRTQQEDSAVYLCASSLNGPGVSYEQYFGPGTRLTVT.

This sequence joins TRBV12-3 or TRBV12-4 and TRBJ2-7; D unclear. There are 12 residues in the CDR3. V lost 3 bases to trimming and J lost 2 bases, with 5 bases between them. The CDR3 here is CASSLSTYEQYF. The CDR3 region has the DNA TGTGCCAGCAGTTTGTCTACCTACGAGCAGTACTTC.

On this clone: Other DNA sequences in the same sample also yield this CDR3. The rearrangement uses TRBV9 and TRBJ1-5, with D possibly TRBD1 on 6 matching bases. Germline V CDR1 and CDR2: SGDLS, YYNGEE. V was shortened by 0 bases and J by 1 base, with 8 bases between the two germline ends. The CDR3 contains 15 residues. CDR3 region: CASSVGQGSNQPQHF. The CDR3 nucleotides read TGTGCCAGCAGCGTAGGTCAGGGGAGCAATCAGCCCCAGCATTTT.

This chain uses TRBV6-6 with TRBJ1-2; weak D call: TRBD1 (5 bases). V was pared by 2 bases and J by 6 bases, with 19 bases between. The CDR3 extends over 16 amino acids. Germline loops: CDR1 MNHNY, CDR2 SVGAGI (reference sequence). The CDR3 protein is CASSYPGVRGLDGYTF. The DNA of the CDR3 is TGTGCCAGCAGTTACCCCGGAGTCCGGGGGTTGGATGGCTACACCTTC.

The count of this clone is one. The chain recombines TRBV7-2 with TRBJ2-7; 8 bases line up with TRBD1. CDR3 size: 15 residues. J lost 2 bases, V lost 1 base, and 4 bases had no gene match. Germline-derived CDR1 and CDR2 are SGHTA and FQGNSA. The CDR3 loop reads CASSLGTGTPYEQYF. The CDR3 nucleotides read TGTGCCAGCAGCTTAGGGACAGGGACCCCCTACGAGCAGTACTTC.

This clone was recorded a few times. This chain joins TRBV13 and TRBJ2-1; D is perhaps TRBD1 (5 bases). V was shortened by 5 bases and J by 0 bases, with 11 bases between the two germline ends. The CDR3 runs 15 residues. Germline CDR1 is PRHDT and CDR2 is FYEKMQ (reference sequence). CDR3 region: CASSQRQSSYNEQFF. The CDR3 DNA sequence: TGTGCCAGCAGCCAGAGACAGAGCTCCTACAATGAGCAGTTCTTC.

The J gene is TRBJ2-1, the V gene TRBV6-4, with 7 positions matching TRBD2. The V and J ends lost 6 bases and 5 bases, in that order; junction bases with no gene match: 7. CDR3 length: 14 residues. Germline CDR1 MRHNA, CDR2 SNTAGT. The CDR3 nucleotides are TGTGCCAGCAGAACTAGCGCGACAAACAATGAGCAGTTCTTC. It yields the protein CASRTSATNNEQFF.

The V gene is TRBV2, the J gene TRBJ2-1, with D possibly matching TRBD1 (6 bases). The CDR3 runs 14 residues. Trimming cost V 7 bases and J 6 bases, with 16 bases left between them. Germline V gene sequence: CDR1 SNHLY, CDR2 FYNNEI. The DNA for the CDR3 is TGTGCCAGCATTACAGGGCAAGGAGTCAATGAGCAGTTCTTC. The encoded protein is CASITGQGVNEQFF.

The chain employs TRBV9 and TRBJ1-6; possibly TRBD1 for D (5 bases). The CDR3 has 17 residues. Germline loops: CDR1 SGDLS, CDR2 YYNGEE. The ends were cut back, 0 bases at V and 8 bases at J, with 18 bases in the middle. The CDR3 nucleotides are TGTGCCAGCAGCGTAGGCGGGGTACGTGTAGGGGATTCACCCCTCCACTTT. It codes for CASSVGGVRVGDSPLHF. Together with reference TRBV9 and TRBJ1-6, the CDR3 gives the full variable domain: DSGVTQTPKHLITATGQRVTLRCSPRSGDLSVYWYQQSLDQGLQFLIQYYNGEERAKGNILERFSAQQFPDLHSELNLSSLELGDSALYFCASSVGGVRVGDSPLHFGNGTRLTVT.

The CDR3 reads CASSLARGRNTIYF. The CDR3, as DNA: TGTGCCAGCAGCTTAGCGCGAGGGAGAAACACCATATATTTT. J is TRBJ1-3 and V is TRBV7-2; the D is unclear. The germline CDR1 and CDR2 sequences are SGHTA and FQGNSA. The CDR3 is 14 amino acids. Trimming cost V 0 bases and J 5 bases, with 8 bases left between them. The whole variable domain, remainder taken from reference TRBV7-2 and TRBJ1-3, is GAGVSQSPSNKVTEKGKDVELRCDPISGHTALYWYRQSLGQGLEFLIYFQGNSAPDKSGLPSDRFSAERTGGSVSTLTIQRTQQEDSAVYLCASSLARGRNTIYFGEGSWLTVV.

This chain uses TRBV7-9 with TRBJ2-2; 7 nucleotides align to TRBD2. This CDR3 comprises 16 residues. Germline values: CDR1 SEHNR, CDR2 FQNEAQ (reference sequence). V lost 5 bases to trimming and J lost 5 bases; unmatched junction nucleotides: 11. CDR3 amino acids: CASSGWTSAGTGELFF. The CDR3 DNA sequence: TGTGCCAGCAGCGGATGGACTAGTGCGGGGACCGGGGAGCTGTTTTTT.

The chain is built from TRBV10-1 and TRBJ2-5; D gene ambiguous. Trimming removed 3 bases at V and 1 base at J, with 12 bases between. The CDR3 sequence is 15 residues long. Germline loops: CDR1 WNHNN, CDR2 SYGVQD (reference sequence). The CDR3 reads CASSEGSGAQETQYF. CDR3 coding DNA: TGCGCCAGCAGTGAAGGTAGTGGAGCCCAAGAGACCCAGTACTTC.

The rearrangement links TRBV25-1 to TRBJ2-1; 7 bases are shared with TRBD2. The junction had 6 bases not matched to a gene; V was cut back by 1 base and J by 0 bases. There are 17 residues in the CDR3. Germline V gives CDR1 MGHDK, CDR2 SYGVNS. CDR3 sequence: CASSELSGDYSYNEQFF. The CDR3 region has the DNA TGTGCCAGCAGTGAATTGAGTGGGGACTACTCCTACAATGAGCAGTTCTTC. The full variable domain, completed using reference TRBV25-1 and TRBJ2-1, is EADIYQTPRYLVIGTGKKITLECSQTMGHDKMYWYQQDPGMELHLIHYSYGVNSTEKGDLSSESTVSRIRTEHFPLTLESARPSHTSQYLCASSELSGDYSYNEQFFGPGTRLTVL.

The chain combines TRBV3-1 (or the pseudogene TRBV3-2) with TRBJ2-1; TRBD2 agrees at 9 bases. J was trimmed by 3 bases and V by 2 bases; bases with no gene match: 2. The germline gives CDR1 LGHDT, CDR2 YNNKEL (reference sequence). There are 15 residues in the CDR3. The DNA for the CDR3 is TGTGCCAGCAGCCAAATGACTAGCGGCTACAATGAGCAGTTCTTC. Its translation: CASSQMTSGYNEQFF.

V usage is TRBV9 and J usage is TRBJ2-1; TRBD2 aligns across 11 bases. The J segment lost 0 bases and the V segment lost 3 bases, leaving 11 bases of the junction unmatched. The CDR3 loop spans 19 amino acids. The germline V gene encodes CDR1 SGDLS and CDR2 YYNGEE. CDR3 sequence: CASSATSGVFRTSYNEQFF. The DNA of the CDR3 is TGTGCCAGCAGCGCGACTAGCGGGGTATTTAGGACCTCCTACAATGAGCAGTTCTTC.

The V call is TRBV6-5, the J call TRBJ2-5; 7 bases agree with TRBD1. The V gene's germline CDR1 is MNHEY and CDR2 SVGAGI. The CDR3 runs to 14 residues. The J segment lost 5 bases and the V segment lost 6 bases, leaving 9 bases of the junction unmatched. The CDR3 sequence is CASRHRGNGETQYF. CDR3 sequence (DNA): TGTGCCAGCAGACACAGGGGTAACGGGGAGACCCAGTACTTC.

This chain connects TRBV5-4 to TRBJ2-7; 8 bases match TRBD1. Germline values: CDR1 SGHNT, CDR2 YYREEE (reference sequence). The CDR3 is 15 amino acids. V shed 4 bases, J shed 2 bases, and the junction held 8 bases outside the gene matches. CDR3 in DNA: TGTGCCAGCAGCCTAGGACAGGGTGGGCCCTACGAGCAGTACTTC. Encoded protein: CASSLGQGGPYEQYF.